The source of this T cell receptor (beta chain) is a study of shared T cell receptors in the human thymus. This table comes from immunoSEQ multiplex PCR, and its TCRdb copy is limited to in-frame clones, with some not included. The table records 630,000 or so clones, approximately 87% of them present only once. Germline CDR1 is MNHEY and CDR2 is SMNVEV (reference sequence). CDR3 length equals 16 residues. V lost 1 base and J 6 bases, leaving 15 bases between the germline ends. In addition, the sample was reused for a study of human thymus T cells.

The clonotype originates from a boy under two years old with a congenital heart defect. J is TRBJ2-2 and V is TRBV27; D uncertain. The sample taken for sequencing was thymocytes. The CDR3 here is CASSLYPMGPPGELFF. The CDR3 DNA reads TGTGCCAGCAGTTTATACCCTATGGGCCCCCCCGGGGAGCTGTTTTTT.